One and the same sample provided the 29 T cell receptor beta chains below, sequenced in a study of blood T cell repertoires in COVID-19. Assay used: immunoSEQ multiplex PCR; TCRdb lists only in-frame clones, some missing. Here the sample spans hundreds of thousands of clones, more than 75% being singletons. Input material: peripheral blood. These receptors came from a man in his 70s with acute or convalescent COVID-19.

This chain uses TRBV7-2 with TRBJ1-3; D ambiguous. Trimming took 3 bases from V and 0 from J, leaving 9 bases between them. Germline lookup yields CDR1 SGHTA and CDR2 FQGNSA. The CDR3 is made up of 15 amino acids. In nucleotides, the CDR3 is TGTGCCAGCAGCTTGGCGGGGAACTCTGGAAACACCATATATTTT. Protein product: CASSLAGNSGNTIYF.

The chain carries TRBV10-3 and TRBJ2-3, with 7 bases fitting TRBD1. The CDR3 is 18 residues long. The J segment lost 2 bases and the V segment lost 11 bases, leaving 22 bases of the junction unmatched. The germline gives CDR1 ENHRY, CDR2 SYGVKD. CDR3 loop: CALLPLLDRHFYTDTQYF. CDR3 nucleotide sequence: TGTGCCCTTTTACCCCTACTGGACAGGCATTTTTACACAGATACGCAGTATTTT.

The chain recombines TRBV20-1 with TRBJ2-3; possible D gene TRBD2, 6 bases. This CDR3 is 14 amino acids long. The germline V gene encodes CDR1 DFQATT and CDR2 SNEGSKA (reference sequence). Trimming removed 5 bases from V and 4 bases from J, with 16 bases in between. The CDR3 loop reads CSARAGLVSDTQYF. DNA for the CDR3: TGCAGTGCTCGTGCGGGGTTGGTATCAGATACGCAGTATTTT.

V gene TRBV19 combines with J gene TRBJ2-1; 8 bases are a match to TRBD1. Germline V lookup: CDR1 LNHDA, CDR2 SQIVND (reference sequence). CDR3 size: 15 residues. Losses at the gene ends were 4 bases for V and 1 base for J; bases not matched to a gene: 3. The chain's CDR3 is CASSTRQGSYNEQFF. The CDR3 DNA is TGTGCCAGTAGTACACGACAGGGGTCCTACAATGAGCAGTTCTTC.

This clone was detected ten times or more. The DNA for the CDR3 is TGTGCCAGCAGCCAAGTGGCAGAATGGAACTATGGCTACACCTTC. This codes for CASSQVAEWNYGYTF. J is TRBJ1-2 and V is TRBV14; D remains unclear. Trimming left V 1 base short and J 2 bases short, with 11 bases between. Germline-derived CDR1 and CDR2 are SGHDN and FVKESK. The CDR3 loop spans 15 amino acids.

The J gene is TRBJ1-2, the V gene TRBV4-2; 9 bases align to TRBD1. This CDR3 is 15 amino acids long. V shed 1 base, J shed 5 bases, and the junction held 5 bases outside the gene matches. Germline CDR1 is LGHNA and CDR2 is YNFKEQ. The CDR3 spells CASSQAPGQGYGYTF. The CDR3 DNA is TGTGCCAGCAGCCAAGCCCCGGGACAGGGTTATGGCTACACCTTC.

V is TRBV3-1 (or the pseudogene TRBV3-2) and J is TRBJ1-4; no definite D call. The germline CDR1 and CDR2 sequences are LGHDT and YNNKEL (reference sequence). V lost 4 bases and J 10 bases, leaving 10 bases between the germline ends. The CDR3 has 12 amino acids. The CDR3 region is CASSRLGGKLFF. The CDR3 region has the DNA TGTGCCAGCAGCCGTCTGGGAGGAAAACTGTTTTTT.

The V gene is TRBV5-7, the J gene TRBJ1-4; possible D gene TRBD1, 6 bases. TRBV5-7 is assigned to the ORF class and has an uncertain function. This CDR3 has 12 amino acids. CDR3 DNA sequence: TGTGAAAAGAGGACAGAGAATGAAAAACTGTTTTTT. Amino acid sequence: CEKRTENEKLFF.

The CDR3 DNA sequence: TGTGCCAGCAGGCCTGGGGACAGGCTTGGGGAGCAGTTCTTC. Translated, it gives CASRPGDRLGEQFF. The chain employs TRBV28 and TRBJ2-1; 8 bases align to TRBD1. CDR1 is MDHEN, CDR2 SYDVKM, per germline. The CDR3 extends over 14 amino acids. The ends lost 6 bases at V and 10 bases at J; junction bases unmatched: 11. The full variable domain, with the rest looked up from reference TRBV28 and TRBJ2-1, is DVKVTQSSRYLVKRTGEKVFLECVQDMDHENMFWYRQDPGLGLRLIYFSYDVKMKEKGDIPEGYSVSREKKERFSLILESASTNQTSMYLCASRPGDRLGEQFFGPGTRLTVL.

The chain couples TRBV7-2 to TRBJ1-2, with 8 bases fitting TRBD1. Germline lookup yields CDR1 SGHTA and CDR2 FQGNSA. The CDR3 contains 16 residues. The junction had 8 bases not matched to a gene; V was cut back by 0 bases and J by 5 bases. DNA of the CDR3: TGTGCCAGCAGCTTAGCAAGGGTGCAGGGGGCGTATGGCTACACCTTC. Translated, it gives CASSLARVQGAYGYTF. Based on the CDR3 plus reference TRBV7-2 and TRBJ1-2, the full variable domain is GAGVSQSPSNKVTEKGKDVELRCDPISGHTALYWYRQSLGQGLEFLIYFQGNSAPDKSGLPSDRFSAERTGGSVSTLTIQRTQQEDSAVYLCASSLARVQGAYGYTFGSGTRLTVV.

This chain uses TRBV3-1 (or the pseudogene TRBV3-2) with TRBJ2-2, with TRBD2 matching over 10 bases. J lost 6 bases, V lost 5 bases, and 18 bases had no gene match. Germline CDR1 is LGHDT and CDR2 is YNNKEL (reference sequence). CDR3 length: 19 amino acids. CDR3 in DNA: TGTGCCAGCAGCGACATTCCATCCTTTCTAGCGGGAGCTGCCGGGGAGCTGTTTTTT. Encoded protein: CASSDIPSFLAGAAGELFF.

The sample holds one count of this clone. The J gene is TRBJ1-5, the V gene TRBV19; D possibly corresponds to TRBD1 (6 bases). The CDR3 sequence is 16 residues long. Trimming took off 5 bases at V and 8 bases at J, with 22 bases between the two ends. Germline V gives CDR1 LNHDA, CDR2 SQIVND (reference sequence). This chain's CDR3 is CASSPSSTGYWEPQHF. CDR3 sequence (DNA): TGTGCCAGTAGTCCTAGCAGCACAGGGTATTGGGAGCCCCAGCATTTT. Full variable domain (outside the CDR3, taken from reference TRBV19 and TRBJ1-5): DGGITQSPKYLFRKEGQNVTLSCEQNLNHDAMYWYRQDPGQGLRLIYYSQIVNDFQKGDIAEGYSVSREKKESFPLTVTSAQKNPTAFYLCASSPSSTGYWEPQHFGDGTRLSIL.

This chain links TRBV19 with TRBJ2-7; D may be TRBD1 (6 bases). CDR1 and CDR2 (germline): LNHDA, SQIVND (reference sequence). The V end lost 5 bases, the J end lost 3 bases, and 29 bases lay between the germline ends. This CDR3 region has 19 residues. The DNA for the CDR3 is TGTGCCAGTAGTCCGCAGGGGTTGCCGACTACCCCGCGCGTCTACGAGCAGTACTTC. Translation: CASSPQGLPTTPRVYEQYF.

This clone appeared a few times. The chain couples TRBV5-8 to TRBJ1-2, with D possibly TRBD1 on 6 matching bases. This CDR3 region has 13 residues. From germline, CDR1 is SGHTS and CDR2 YDEGEE. The V end lost 2 bases, the J end lost 6 bases, and 11 bases lay between the germline ends. The CDR3 reads CASSFGGANGYTF. CDR3 in DNA: TGTGCCAGCAGCTTTGGGGGGGCTAATGGCTACACCTTC.

This clone appeared once. The chain combines TRBV29-1 with TRBJ1-5; 7 nucleotides match TRBD1. The CDR3 loop spans 13 amino acids. Germline-derived CDR1 and CDR2 are SQVTM and ANQGSEA. The V and J ends lost 7 bases and 3 bases, in that order; junction bases with no gene match: 6. The CDR3 here is CSAQGRPNQPQHF. DNA of the CDR3: TGCAGCGCACAGGGGCGCCCCAATCAGCCCCAGCATTTT.

The chain recombines TRBV11-3 with TRBJ2-1; tentative D call: TRBD1 (5 bases). The CDR3 contains 17 residues. Germline CDR1 and CDR2: SGHNT and YENEEA. Trimming removed 5 bases from V and 0 bases from J, with 17 bases in between. The CDR3 sequence is CASSPGRQLSSYNEQFF. The DNA of the CDR3 is TGTGCCAGCAGCCCCGGCCGACAGCTAAGCTCCTACAATGAGCAGTTCTTC.

The gene calls are TRBV5-1 and TRBJ2-5; D not certain. Germline assignment: CDR1 SGHRS and CDR2 YFSETQ. V gave up 0 bases and J gave up 0 bases, with 6 bases separating them. There are 14 residues in the CDR3. This CDR3 reads CASSLVTDQETQYF. The CDR3 DNA follows: TGCGCCAGCAGCTTGGTTACTGACCAAGAGACCCAGTACTTC.

The rearrangement joins TRBV3-1 (or the pseudogene TRBV3-2) to TRBJ2-3, with 7 nucleotides matching TRBD2. CDR1 is LGHDT, CDR2 YNNKEL, per germline (reference sequence). CDR3 size: 16 residues. Germline trimming cut 6 bases from V and 1 base from J; bases unmatched to any gene: 10. The DNA for the CDR3 is TGTGCCAGCAGTCAACGACTAGCCTGGGGCACAGATACGCAGTATTTT. It yields the protein CASSQRLAWGTDTQYF.

The gene calls are TRBV14 and TRBJ1-5; D perhaps matches TRBD1 (5 bases). The V gene's germline CDR1 is SGHDN and CDR2 FVKESK. This CDR3 is built from 16 residues. Between the trimmed V and J ends, which lost 1 base and 4 bases, there was a span of 14 bases. CDR3 sequence reads: CASSQGFAGQNQPQHF. CDR3 DNA sequence: TGTGCCAGCAGCCAAGGTTTTGCAGGGCAAAATCAGCCCCAGCATTTT.

This clone is a singleton in its sample. The chain carries TRBV30 and TRBJ1-4; 7 bases match TRBD1. This CDR3 spans 13 amino acids. The germline CDR1 and CDR2 sequences are GTSNPN and SVGIG (reference sequence). V shed 8 bases and J 8 bases; nucleotides not matched to a gene: 11. Here the CDR3 reads CARQQGQGEKLFF. CDR3 in DNA: TGTGCCAGACAACAGGGGCAGGGGGAAAAACTGTTTTTT.

V gene TRBV5-4 combines with J gene TRBJ2-5; TRBD1 matches at 7 bases. V shed 4 bases and J 4 bases; nucleotides not matched to a gene: 7. The CDR3 consists of 14 residues. Germline lookup yields CDR1 SGHNT and CDR2 YYREEE (reference sequence). The CDR3 DNA follows: TGTGCCAGCAGCACGACAGGGCGTCCAGAGACCCAGTACTTC. Its protein is CASSTTGRPETQYF. Together with reference TRBV5-4 and TRBJ2-5, the CDR3 gives the full variable domain: ETGVTQSPTHLIKTRGQQVTLRCSSQSGHNTVSWYQQALGQGPQFIFQYYREEENGRGNFPPRFSGLQFPNYSSELNVNALELDDSALYLCASSTTGRPETQYFGPGTRLLVL.

The chain recombines TRBV28 with TRBJ1-6; no reliable D call. Germline assignment: CDR1 MDHEN and CDR2 SYDVKM. V was trimmed by 6 bases and J by 13 bases, leaving 25 bases between them. There are 16 residues in the CDR3. CDR3 coding DNA: TGTGCCAGCAGCCCTGGGTCGGGGTTCAGCCTTTATCCCCTCCACTTT. Translation: CASSPGSGFSLYPLHF.

The chain is built from TRBV5-1 and TRBJ1-6; 7 bases fit TRBD1. V was pared by 2 bases and J by 9 bases, with 2 bases of the junction left unmatched. This CDR3 contains 13 residues. The germline gives CDR1 SGHRS, CDR2 YFSETQ. The CDR3 sequence is CASSLDRASPLHF. In nucleotides, the CDR3 is TGCGCCAGCAGCTTAGACAGGGCTTCACCCCTCCACTTT.

This chain connects TRBV11-2 to TRBJ1-5; weak D call: TRBD1 (6 bases). The CDR3 runs to 16 residues. Germline values: CDR1 SGHAT, CDR2 FQNNGV. Deletions cut 3 bases from V and 0 bases from J, with 12 bases between. The CDR3 DNA reads TGTGCCAGCAGCTTTACGGGGGGCGTTAGCAATCAGCCCCAGCATTTT. Translated: CASSFTGGVSNQPQHF.

The chain uses TRBV4-3 and TRBJ1-1; a weak D match, TRBD1 (5 bases). The CDR3 is 15 residues long. CDR1 is LGHNA and CDR2 is YSLEER in the germline V gene. V dropped 1 base and J dropped 2 bases, with 11 bases sitting between them. The CDR3 loop is CASSQGGVYNTEAFF. CDR3 nucleotides: TGCGCCAGCAGCCAAGGGGGGGTTTATAACACTGAAGCTTTCTTT.

About this clone: The identical CDR3 is also encoded by other nucleotide sequences in the sample. The chain couples TRBV7-2 to TRBJ1-1; weak D call: TRBD1 (6 bases). Trimming removed 3 bases from V and 5 bases from J, with 13 bases in between. The CDR3 length is 14 residues. The germline V gene encodes CDR1 SGHTA and CDR2 FQGNSA. The CDR3 DNA reads TGTGCCAGCAGCTTGCGGGGGCGTGGGACTGAAGCTTTCTTT. The encoded protein is CASSLRGRGTEAFF. Supplemented by reference TRBV7-2 and TRBJ1-1, the full variable domain reads GAGVSQSPSNKVTEKGKDVELRCDPISGHTALYWYRQSLGQGLEFLIYFQGNSAPDKSGLPSDRFSAERTGGSVSTLTIQRTQQEDSAVYLCASSLRGRGTEAFFGQGTRLTVV.

This sequence joins TRBV4-3 and TRBJ2-2; a weak D match, TRBD2 (6 bases). The V and J ends lost 1 base and 6 bases respectively, with 21 bases between them. CDR1 and CDR2 (germline): LGHNA, YSLEER. The CDR3 is 18 residues long. The CDR3 protein is CASSQASVGAGNPGELFF. The CDR3 DNA is TGCGCCAGCAGCCAAGCTAGCGTGGGCGCGGGAAATCCCGGGGAGCTGTTTTTT.

The gene calls are TRBV6-5 and TRBJ1-1, with D perhaps matching TRBD1 (6 bases). Germline CDR1 and CDR2: MNHEY and SVGAGI. This CDR3 has 14 residues. The V and J ends lost 5 bases and 1 base respectively, with 11 bases between them. This CDR3 reads CASSRQVGNTEAFF. For the CDR3, the DNA is TGTGCCAGCAGTCGACAGGTGGGGAACACTGAAGCTTTCTTT.

The chain couples TRBV10-3 to TRBJ1-5; perhaps TRBD1 as D (6 bases). CDR1 and CDR2 from the germline V gene are ENHRY and SYGVKD. The CDR3 contains 14 residues. The V end was cut by 4 bases, the J end by 2 bases, with 9 bases between. As DNA, the CDR3 is TGTGCCATCAGTGGGGACACCCGCAATCAGCCCCAGCATTTT. Its translation: CAISGDTRNQPQHF.